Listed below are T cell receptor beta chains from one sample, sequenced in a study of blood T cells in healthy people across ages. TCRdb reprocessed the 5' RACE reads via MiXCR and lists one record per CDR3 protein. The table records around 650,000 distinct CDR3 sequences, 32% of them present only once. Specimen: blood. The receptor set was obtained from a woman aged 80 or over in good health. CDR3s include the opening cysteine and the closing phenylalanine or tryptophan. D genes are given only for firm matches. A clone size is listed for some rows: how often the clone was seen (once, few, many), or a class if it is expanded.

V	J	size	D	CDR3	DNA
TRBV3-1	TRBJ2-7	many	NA	CASSPGWAPEQYF	TGTGCCAGCAGCCCCGGTTGGGCCCCCGAGCAGTACTTC
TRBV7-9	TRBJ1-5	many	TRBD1	CASSLARPGTGLHQPQHF	TGTGCCAGCAGCTTAGCTCGTCCCGGGACAGGGTTACATCAGCCCCAGCATTTT
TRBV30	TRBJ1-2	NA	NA	CAWSAGATYGYTF	TGTGCCTGGAGTGCCGGGGCCACCTATGGCTACACCTTC
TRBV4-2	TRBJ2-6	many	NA	CASSHSSSGANVLTF	TGTGCCAGCAGCCACTCGAGCTCTGGGGCCAACGTCCTGACTTTC
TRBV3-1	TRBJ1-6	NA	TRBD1	CASSLGQESSSPLHF	TGTGCCAGCAGCCTAGGACAGGAGAGTAGTTCACCCCTCCACTTT
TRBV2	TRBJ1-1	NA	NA	CASSARQTNEAFF	TGTGCCAGCAGTGCGCGGCAAACTAATGAAGCTTTCTTT
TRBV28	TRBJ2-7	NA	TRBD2	CASSFSLAGLSYEQYF	TGTGCCAGCAGTTTTTCGCTAGCGGGCCTCTCCTACGAGCAGTACTTC
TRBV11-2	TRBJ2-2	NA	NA	CASSYFRENTGELFF	TGTGCCAGCAGCTACTTCAGGGAGAACACCGGGGAGCTGTTTTTT
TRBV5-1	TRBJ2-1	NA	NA	CASSLLAAAYNEQFF	TGCGCCAGCAGCTTACTCGCCGCAGCCTACAATGAGCAGTTCTTC
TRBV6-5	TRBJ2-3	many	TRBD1	CASSYSAGGSTDTQYF	TGTGCCAGCAGTTACTCGGCAGGGGGAAGCACAGATACGCAGTATTTT
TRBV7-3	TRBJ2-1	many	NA	CASSFPGNNEQFF	TGTGCCAGCAGCTTCCCGGGAAACAATGAGCAGTTCTTC
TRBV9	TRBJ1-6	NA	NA	CASAWGQGGSPLHF	TGTGCCAGCGCCTGGGGGCAGGGAGGTTCACCCCTCCACTTT
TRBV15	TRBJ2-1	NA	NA	CATSRGPGDEQFF	TGTGCCACCAGCAGAGGCCCCGGGGATGAGCAGTTCTTC
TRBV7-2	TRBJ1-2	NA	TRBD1	CASSLQGARSTNYGYTF	TGTGCCAGCAGCTTACAGGGGGCGCGGAGTACTAACTATGGCTACACCTTC
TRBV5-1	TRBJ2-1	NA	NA	CASSLQSSVPETQFF	TGCGCCAGCAGCCTCCAGTCTAGCGTTCCAGAGACCCAGTTCTTC
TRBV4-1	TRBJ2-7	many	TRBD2	CASSPEERGAYEQYF	TGCGCCAGCAGCCCTGAAGAGCGGGGGGCCTACGAGCAGTACTTC
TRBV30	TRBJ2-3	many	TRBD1	CAWSGDRGTDTQYF	TGTGCCTGGAGTGGGGACAGGGGCACAGATACGCAGTATTTT
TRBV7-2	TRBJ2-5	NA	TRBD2	CASSVSGGGQTQYF	TGTGCCAGCAGCGTTAGCGGGGGGGGGCAGACCCAGTACTTC
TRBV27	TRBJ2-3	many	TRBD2	CASSSPLLAGDDTQYF	TGTGCCAGCAGTTCCCCGCTACTAGCGGGGGACGATACGCAGTATTTT
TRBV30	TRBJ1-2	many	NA	CAWTDPGVQGYTF	TGTGCCTGGACGGATCCGGGAGTACAGGGCTACACCTTC
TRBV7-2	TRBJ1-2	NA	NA	CASSLAPLATGRNYGYTF	TGTGCCAGCAGCTTAGCCCCATTAGCCACGGGACGGAACTATGGCTACACCTTC
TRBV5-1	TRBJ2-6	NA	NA	CASSLDVHSGANVLTF	TGCGCCAGCAGCTTGGACGTGCACTCTGGGGCCAACGTCCTGACTTTC
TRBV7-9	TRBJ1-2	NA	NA	CASGDLAGYGYTF	TGTGCCAGCGGGGACTTAGCTGGCTATGGCTACACCTTC
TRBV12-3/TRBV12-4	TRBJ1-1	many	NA	CASRFKMNTEAFF	TGTGCCAGCCGGTTTAAAATGAACACTGAAGCTTTCTTT
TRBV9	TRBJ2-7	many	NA	CASSVSGDTGRYEQYF	TGTGCCAGCAGCGTATCCGGGGACACCGGGAGGTACGAGCAGTACTTC
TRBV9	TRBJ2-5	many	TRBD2	CASSVGGGAQETQYF	TGTGCCAGCAGCGTGGGGGGAGGGGCCCAAGAGACCCAGTACTTC
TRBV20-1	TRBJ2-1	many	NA	CSASGGQPYNEQFF	TGCAGTGCTAGCGGGGGCCAACCCTACAATGAGCAGTTCTTC
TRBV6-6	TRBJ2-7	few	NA	CASSYSGDEQYF	TGTGCCAGCAGTTACTCTGGGGACGAGCAGTACTTC
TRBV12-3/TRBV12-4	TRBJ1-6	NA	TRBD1	CASSRQGDYNSPLHF	TGTGCCAGCAGCAGACAGGGGGATTATAATTCACCCCTCCACTTT
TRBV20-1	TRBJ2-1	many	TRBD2	CSATRASGSRVGEQFF	TGCAGTGCTACGAGGGCTAGCGGGTCCCGAGTAGGTGAGCAGTTCTTC
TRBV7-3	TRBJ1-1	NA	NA	CASSFESPGARGSAEAFF	TGTGCCAGCAGCTTTGAGTCCCCAGGGGCCCGCGGGTCCGCTGAAGCTTTCTTT
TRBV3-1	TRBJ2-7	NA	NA	CASSQDEAKTGANYEQYF	TGTGCCAGCAGCCAAGATGAAGCGAAAACGGGGGCCAACTACGAGCAGTACTTC
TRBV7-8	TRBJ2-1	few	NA	CAPGRVLGYNEQFF	TGTGCCCCTGGGCGGGTCTTGGGCTACAATGAGCAGTTCTTC
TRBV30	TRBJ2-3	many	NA	CAWTDGARGTDTQYF	TGTGCCTGGACCGACGGGGCCAGGGGCACAGATACGCAGTATTTT